What follows are 13 T cell receptor beta chains derived from one specimen sequenced in a study of blood T cell repertoires in COVID-19. Profiling relied on immunoSEQ multiplex PCR, and the TCRdb table lists in-frame clones only, not all of them. The sample lists approximately 94,000 clones; 75% to 95% were seen once. Sample: peripheral blood. Source of these receptors: a woman in her forties or fifties in a cohort sampled during active COVID-19.

The chain joins TRBV7-2 to TRBJ2-3, with D possibly matching TRBD2 (6 bases). This CDR3 comprises 13 residues. CDR1 and CDR2 from the germline V gene are SGHTA and FQGNSA. Trimming left V 5 bases short and J 12 bases short, with 18 bases between. CDR3 DNA sequence: TGTGCCAGCAGCACCTACACGGGGACTGATCAGTATTTT. The encoded protein is CASSTYTGTDQYF.

The V and J genes are TRBV5-5 and TRBJ2-3, with 7 bases fitting TRBD1. V shed 4 bases, J shed 0 bases, and the junction held 5 bases outside the gene matches. Germline V gene lookup returns CDR1 SGHKS and CDR2 YYEKEE (reference sequence). The CDR3 is 15 amino acids. In DNA, the CDR3 is TGTGCCAGCAGCCCGGGACAGCCTAGCACAGATACGCAGTATTTT. Its protein product is CASSPGQPSTDTQYF.

The rearrangement links TRBV7-3 to TRBJ2-6; TRBD2 might be the D (6 bases). This CDR3 has 17 amino acids. Germline-derived CDR1 and CDR2 are SGHTA and FQGTGA. V lost 5 bases to trimming and J lost 4 bases, with 18 bases between them. The CDR3 region has the DNA TGTGCCAGCAGCCCCCAGGGCCCCACTAGCGGGGCCAACGTCCTGACTTTC. Translated, it gives CASSPQGPTSGANVLTF.

The chain recombines TRBV19 with TRBJ2-1; possibly TRBD2 for D (5 bases). V gave up 10 bases and J gave up 5 bases, with 33 bases separating them. CDR3 size: 19 residues. Germline V gene data show CDR1 as LNHDA and CDR2 as SQIVND (reference sequence). CDR3 in DNA: TGTGCCACCAAAGGTGGGTCTCGCGGGTCATATGCTAGGCACAATGAGCAGTTCTTC. Amino acid sequence: CATKGGSRGSYARHNEQFF.

This chain joins TRBV19 and TRBJ1-2; 9 bases match TRBD1. CDR3 length: 15 amino acids. V lost 6 bases to trimming and J lost 7 bases; unmatched junction nucleotides: 12. Germline CDR1 and CDR2: LNHDA and SQIVND (reference sequence). The chain's CDR3 is CASRRGNRGLFGYTF. CDR3 sequence (DNA): TGTGCCAGTAGAAGGGGGAACAGGGGGCTATTTGGCTACACCTTC. Looking up the rest from reference TRBV19 and TRBJ1-2 gives the full variable domain: DGGITQSPKYLFRKEGQNVTLSCEQNLNHDAMYWYRQDPGQGLRLIYYSQIVNDFQKGDIAEGYSVSREKKESFPLTVTSAQKNPTAFYLCASRRGNRGLFGYTFGSGTRLTVV.

For the CDR3, the DNA is TGTGCCAGCAGCGTAGGCGGGAGGGCCGCAGATACGCAGTATTTT. Translating it yields CASSVGGRAADTQYF. V gene TRBV9 combines with J gene TRBJ2-3; 9 bases align to TRBD2. This CDR3 spans 15 amino acids. The V and J ends lost 0 bases and 4 bases, in that order; junction bases with no gene match: 3. Germline CDR1 is SGDLS and CDR2 is YYNGEE.

The V call is TRBV18, the J call TRBJ2-1, with 9 bases fitting TRBD1. J gave up 6 bases and V 8 bases, and 11 bases lay outside the gene matches. CDR1 is KGHSH and CDR2 is LQKENI in the germline V gene. The CDR3 sequence is 15 residues long. CDR3 in DNA: TGTGCCAGCCAAGGTGGTGCGACAGGGGGCAATGAGCAGTTCTTC. It encodes CASQGGATGGNEQFF.

The chain links TRBV7-9 to TRBJ2-7; 7 bases agree with TRBD1. The CDR3 covers 14 residues. J was trimmed by 5 bases and V by 7 bases; bases with no gene match: 11. Per the germline V gene, CDR1 is SEHNR and CDR2 is FQNEAQ (reference sequence). The CDR3 sequence: CASKGRQGPNEQYF. CDR3 sequence (DNA): TGTGCCAGCAAGGGTCGACAGGGCCCTAACGAGCAGTACTTC.

The chain is built from TRBV23-1 and TRBJ2-1; D might be TRBD1 (5 bases). TRBV23-1 is designated an ORF whose function remains uncertain. V was trimmed by 6 bases and J by 6 bases, leaving 30 bases between them. This CDR3 contains 19 residues. The CDR3 DNA is TGCGCCAGCAGCCCGATGGGGCCCTTCTTTTATTACAACCCCAATGAGCAGTTCTTC. It specifies CASSPMGPFFYYNPNEQFF.

The V gene is TRBV2, the J gene TRBJ1-5; 9 bases align to TRBD1. Losses at the gene ends were 8 bases for V and 0 bases for J; bases not matched to a gene: 8. Germline V gene data show CDR1 as SNHLY and CDR2 as FYNNEI. This CDR3 contains 16 residues. For the CDR3, the DNA is TGTGCCAGCGGCGGACAGGGGCGGAATAGCAATCAGCCCCAGCATTTT. Translation: CASGGQGRNSNQPQHF.

The gene calls are TRBV21-1 and TRBJ2-6; TRBD1 is the table's D call, not checked against the DNA. TRBV21-1 has pseudogene status. The CDR3 length is 17 residues. CDR3 sequence reads: CASSARAYRSGANVLTF. The CDR3 nucleotides read TGTGCCAGCAGCGCCAGGGCATATAGATCTGGGGCCAACGTCCTGACTTTC.

This rearrangement joins TRBV20-1 to TRBJ2-3; D is unclear. The V end lost 3 bases, the J end lost 8 bases, and 9 bases lay between the germline ends. This CDR3 is built from 11 residues. Per germline, CDR1 DFQATT and CDR2 SNEGSKA (reference sequence). The CDR3 protein is CSASVVATQYF. CDR3 DNA: TGCAGTGCTAGTGTTGTAGCTACGCAGTATTTT.

This clone was seen a handful of times. The genes are TRBV6-5 and TRBJ1-2; D is unresolved. Germline CDR1 is MNHEY and CDR2 is SVGAGI. V dropped 0 bases and J dropped 8 bases, with 10 bases sitting between them. The CDR3 contains 13 residues. CDR3 protein: CASSYSERKGYTF. CDR3 in DNA: TGTGCCAGCAGTTACTCTGAGAGGAAGGGCTACACCTTC.